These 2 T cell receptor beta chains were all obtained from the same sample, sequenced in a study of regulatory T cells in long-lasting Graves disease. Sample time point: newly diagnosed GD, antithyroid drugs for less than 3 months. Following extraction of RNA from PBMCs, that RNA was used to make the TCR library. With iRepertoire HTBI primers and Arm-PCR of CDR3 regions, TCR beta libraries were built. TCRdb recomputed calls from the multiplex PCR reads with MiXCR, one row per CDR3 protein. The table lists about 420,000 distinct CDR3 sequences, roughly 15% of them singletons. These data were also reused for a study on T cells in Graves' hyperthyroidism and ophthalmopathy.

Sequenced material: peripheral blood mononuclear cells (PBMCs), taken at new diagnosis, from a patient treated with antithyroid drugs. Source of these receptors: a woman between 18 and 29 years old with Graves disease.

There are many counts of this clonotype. The CDR3 here is CASNPDRTSTDTQYF. The CDR3 coding sequence is TGTGCCAGCAATCCGGACAGAACCAGCACAGATACGCAGTATTTT. This chain links TRBV6-1 with TRBJ2-3, with D perhaps TRBD1 (6 bases). The CDR3 has 15 amino acids. Trimming pared 7 bases from V and 0 bases from J, leaving 14 bases between. CDR1 is MNHNS and CDR2 is SASEGT in the germline V gene.

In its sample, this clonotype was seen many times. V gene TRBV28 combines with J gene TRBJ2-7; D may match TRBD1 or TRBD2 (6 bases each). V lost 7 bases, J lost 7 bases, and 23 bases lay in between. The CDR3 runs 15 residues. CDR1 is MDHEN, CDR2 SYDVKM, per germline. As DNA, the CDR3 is TGTGCCAGCAACTCCGGAGGGGGACCTGTGGGAGAGCAGTACTTC. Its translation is CASNSGGGPVGEQYF.